Listed below are T cell receptor beta chains from one sample, sequenced in a study of blood T cell repertoires in COVID-19. The data were produced by immunoSEQ multiplex PCR, yet TCRdb's version contains in-frame clones alone and is incomplete. The sample includes roughly 70,000 clones, over 65% of them seen just once. Sequenced: peripheral blood. The receptor set was obtained from a woman aged 55-70 years with acute or convalescent COVID-19. Both conserved end residues are part of each CDR3. The D gene is left open where the match is weak. Clone size, where shown, is once, few, many, or a class for clones that have expanded.

clone size | J gene | V gene | D gene | CDR3 DNA | CDR3 protein
few | TRBJ2-7 | TRBV10-3 | . | TGTGCCATCAGAGAAGGACAGTCGCGATCATACGAGCAGTACTTC | CAIREGQSRSYEQYF
. | TRBJ1-6 | TRBV6-5 | TRBD1 | TGTGCCAGCAGGCCCGGGACAGGGATTTCATTCCTCCACTTT | CASRPGTGISFLHF
. | TRBJ1-5 | TRBV12-3/TRBV12-4 | . | TGTGCCAGCAGTTTCGACAGAAATCAGCCCCAGCATTTT | CASSFDRNQPQHF
. | TRBJ2-3 | TRBV7-8 | . | TGTGCCAGCAGCTTAGTTCAACCCGCAGCAGATACGCAGTATTTT | CASSLVQPAADTQYF
. | TRBJ2-1 | TRBV2 | TRBD2 | TGTGCCAGCAGTTCTAAGCGGACTAGCGGGGGGGGTGAGCAGTTCTTC | CASSSKRTSGGGEQFF
. | TRBJ1-2 | TRBV20-1 | . | TGCAGTGCCAGTAGGTCGCGATCCCTACTACGTGGCTACACCTTC | CSASRSRSLLRGYTF
. | TRBJ1-5 | TRBV18 | . | TGTGCCAGCTCACCGCAGAGCAATCAGCCCCAGCATTTT | CASSPQSNQPQHF
. | TRBJ2-2 | TRBV30 | . | TGTGCCTGGAGTGTACAGAGAGCCGGGGAGCTGTTTTTT | CAWSVQRAGELFF
. | TRBJ2-7 | TRBV4-2 | . | TGTGCCAGCAGCCAAGGCGTCGGACAGACGTACGAGCAGTACTTC | CASSQGVGQTYEQYF
. | TRBJ1-3 | TRBV12-3/TRBV12-4 | TRBD1 | TGTGCCAGCCGGGACAGAGGAAACACCATATATTTT | CASRDRGNTIYF
. | TRBJ1-1 | TRBV5-4 | . | TGTGCCAGCAGCCCGTCAGCGGAGAACACTGAAGCTTTCTTT | CASSPSAENTEAFF
. | TRBJ2-1 | TRBV5-1 | TRBD2 | TGCGCCAGCAGCTTGGGTCGGGGAGGGCCCTACAATGAGCAGTTCTTC | CASSLGRGGPYNEQFF
. | TRBJ2-7 | TRBV3-1/TRBV3-2 | TRBD1 | TGTGCCAGCAGCCGCCCCGGGACAGGGGACTACGAGCAGTACTTC | CASSRPGTGDYEQYF
. | TRBJ1-2 | TRBV5-4 | . | TGTGCCAGCAGCTGGATAACAGGGTCCTATGGCTACACCTTC | CASSWITGSYGYTF
. | TRBJ1-6 | TRBV7-2 | . | TGTGCCAGCAGCTTAGTCAGGGTCGGTCTCTCACCCCTCCACTTT | CASSLVRVGLSPLHF
. | TRBJ2-2 | TRBV4-3 | . | TGCGCCAGCAGCCAAGCTGGACATTTGCTAAACACCGGGGAGCTGTTTTTT | CASSQAGHLLNTGELFF
. | TRBJ1-1 | TRBV29-1 | . | TGCAGCGTTGTTGGCGGACTTTTGCGCGCTGAAGCTTTCTTT | CSVVGGLLRAEAFF
. | TRBJ1-5 | TRBV28 | . | TGTGCCAGCAGTTTTTGGGGCGGCAGTAGCAATCAGCCCCAGCATTTT | CASSFWGGSSNQPQHF
. | TRBJ2-3 | TRBV12-5 | . | TGTGCTATGACCACGCGGGACGGCTGGTTAGATACGCAGTATTTT | CAMTTRDGWLDTQYF
. | TRBJ1-3 | TRBV6-5 | . | TGTGCCAGCAGTTACTCGTGGGGAGCTGGAAACACCATATATTTT | CASSYSWGAGNTIYF
. | TRBJ1-5 | TRBV5-6 | . | TGTGCCAGCAGCTTCTCCGGGAGTTGGGATCAGCCCCAGCATTTT | CASSFSGSWDQPQHF
. | TRBJ1-4 | TRBV5-6 | . | TGTGCCAGCAGCCTACAGGGTTTTAATGAAAAACTGTTTTTT | CASSLQGFNEKLFF
. | TRBJ1-5 | TRBV6-5 | . | TGTGCCAGCAGGTCCGGACAGCTGAATCAGCCCCAGCATTTT | CASRSGQLNQPQHF
. | TRBJ2-1 | TRBV15 | TRBD2 | TGTGCCACCAGCAGAGGTCCCCCCCGGGGGGACAATGAGCAGTTCTTC | CATSRGPPRGDNEQFF
. | TRBJ2-1 | TRBV7-7 | TRBD2 | TGTGCTAGCAGTCAAGCCCCGACTAGCGGGCTGAATGAGCAGTTCTTC | CASSQAPTSGLNEQFF
. | TRBJ2-2 | TRBV2 | TRBD2 | TGTGCCAGCAGTGGGGGACTAGCGGGAGGGAACACCGGGGAGCTGTTTTTT | CASSGGLAGGNTGELFF